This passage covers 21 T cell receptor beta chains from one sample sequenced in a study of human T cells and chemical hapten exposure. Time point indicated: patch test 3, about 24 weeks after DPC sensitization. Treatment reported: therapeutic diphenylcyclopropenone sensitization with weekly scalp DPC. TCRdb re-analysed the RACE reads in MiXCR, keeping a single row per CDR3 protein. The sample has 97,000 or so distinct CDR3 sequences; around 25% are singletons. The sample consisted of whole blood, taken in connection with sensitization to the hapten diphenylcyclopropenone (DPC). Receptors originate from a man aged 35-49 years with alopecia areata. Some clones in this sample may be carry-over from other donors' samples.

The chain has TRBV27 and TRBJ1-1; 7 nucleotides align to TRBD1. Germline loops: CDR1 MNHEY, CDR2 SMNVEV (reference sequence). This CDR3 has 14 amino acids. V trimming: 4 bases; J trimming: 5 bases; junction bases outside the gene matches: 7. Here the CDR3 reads CASSSGGSKTEAFF. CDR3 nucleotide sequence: TGTGCCAGCAGTTCAGGGGGGAGTAAGACTGAAGCTTTCTTT.

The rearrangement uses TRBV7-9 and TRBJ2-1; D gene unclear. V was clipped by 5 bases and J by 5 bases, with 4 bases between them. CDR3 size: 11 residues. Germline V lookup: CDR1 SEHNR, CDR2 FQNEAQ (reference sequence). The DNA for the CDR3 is TGTGCCAGCAGCCTAGACAATGAGCAGTTCTTC. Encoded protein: CASSLDNEQFF.

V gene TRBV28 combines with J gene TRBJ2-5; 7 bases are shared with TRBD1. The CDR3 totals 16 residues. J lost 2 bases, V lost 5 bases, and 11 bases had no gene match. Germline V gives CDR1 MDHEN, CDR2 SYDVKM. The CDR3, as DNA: TGTGCCAGCAGTAGGGAGATGACAGGGAAACAAGAGACCCAGTACTTC. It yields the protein CASSREMTGKQETQYF.

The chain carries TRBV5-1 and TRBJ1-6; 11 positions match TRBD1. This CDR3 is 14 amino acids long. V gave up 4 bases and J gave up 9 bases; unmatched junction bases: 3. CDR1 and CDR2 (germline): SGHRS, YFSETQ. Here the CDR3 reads CASSVGQGGSPLHF. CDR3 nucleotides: TGCGCCAGCAGCGTGGGACAGGGGGGTTCACCCCTCCACTTT.

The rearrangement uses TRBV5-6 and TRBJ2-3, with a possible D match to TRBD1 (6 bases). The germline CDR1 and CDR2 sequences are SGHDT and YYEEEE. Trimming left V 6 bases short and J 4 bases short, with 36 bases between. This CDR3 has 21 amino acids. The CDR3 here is CASTNHQVPGVAVRVADTQYF. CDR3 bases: TGTGCCAGCACTAACCACCAGGTCCCAGGGGTGGCGGTGAGAGTGGCAGATACGCAGTATTTT.

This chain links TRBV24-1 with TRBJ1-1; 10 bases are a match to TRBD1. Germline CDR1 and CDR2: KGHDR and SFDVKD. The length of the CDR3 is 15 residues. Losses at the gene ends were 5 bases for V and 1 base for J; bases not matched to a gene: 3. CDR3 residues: CATSATGGRNTEAFF. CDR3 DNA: TGTGCCACCAGTGCGACAGGGGGCAGGAACACTGAAGCTTTCTTT.

The DNA for the CDR3 is TGTGCCAGCAGCCCTAAACGACGGGACTACGAGCAGTACTTC. It translates to CASSPKRRDYEQYF. The V call is TRBV6-5, the J call TRBJ2-7; D is possibly TRBD2 (5 bases). V was shortened by 6 bases and J by 3 bases, with 15 bases between the two germline ends. This CDR3 is built from 14 residues. CDR1 is MNHEY and CDR2 is SVGAGI in the germline V gene.

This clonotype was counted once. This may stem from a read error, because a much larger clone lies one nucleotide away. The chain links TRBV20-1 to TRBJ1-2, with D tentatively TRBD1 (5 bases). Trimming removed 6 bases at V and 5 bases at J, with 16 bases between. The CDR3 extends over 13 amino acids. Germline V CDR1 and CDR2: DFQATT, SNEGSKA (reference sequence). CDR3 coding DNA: TGCAGTGCCCCTTTTTGGGCAGGGTATGGCTACACCTTC. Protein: CSAPFWAGYGYTF.

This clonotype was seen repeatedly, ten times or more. CDR3 coding DNA: TGCAGTGCTAAGACAGGGACCTACGAGCAGTACTTC. Protein sequence: CSAKTGTYEQYF. The V and J genes are TRBV20-1 and TRBJ2-7; 7 nucleotides align to TRBD1. The junction had 2 bases not matched to a gene; V was cut back by 4 bases and J by 2 bases. This CDR3 has 12 residues. Germline CDR1 DFQATT, CDR2 SNEGSKA (reference sequence).

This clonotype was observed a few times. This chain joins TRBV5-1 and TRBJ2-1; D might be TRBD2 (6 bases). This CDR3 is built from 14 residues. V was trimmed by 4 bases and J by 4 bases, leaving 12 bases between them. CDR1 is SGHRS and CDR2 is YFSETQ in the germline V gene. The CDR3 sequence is CASSPSLAYNEQFF. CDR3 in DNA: TGCGCCAGCAGCCCATCCCTAGCGTACAATGAGCAGTTCTTC.

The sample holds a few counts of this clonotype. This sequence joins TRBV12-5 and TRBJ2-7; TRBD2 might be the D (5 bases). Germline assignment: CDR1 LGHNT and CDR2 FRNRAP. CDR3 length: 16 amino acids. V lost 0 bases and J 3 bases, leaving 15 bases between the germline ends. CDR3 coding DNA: TGTGCTAGTGGTTTGGTACGGGAACTGGAACTCTACGAGCAGTACTTC. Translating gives CASGLVRELELYEQYF.

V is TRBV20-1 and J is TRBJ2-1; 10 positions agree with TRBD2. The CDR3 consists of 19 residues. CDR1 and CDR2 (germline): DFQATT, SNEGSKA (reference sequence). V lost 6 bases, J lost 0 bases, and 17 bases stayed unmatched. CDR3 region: CSALPTGTSETSSYNEQFF. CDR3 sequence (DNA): TGCAGTGCATTACCGACCGGGACTAGCGAGACTAGCTCCTACAATGAGCAGTTCTTC.

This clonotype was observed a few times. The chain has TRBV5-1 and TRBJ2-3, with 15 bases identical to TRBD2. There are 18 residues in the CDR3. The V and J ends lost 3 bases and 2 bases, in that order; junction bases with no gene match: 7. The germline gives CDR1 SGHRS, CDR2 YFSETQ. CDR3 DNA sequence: TGCGCCAGCAGCTCGGGACTAGCGGGAGGAGGAATCACAGATACGCAGTATTTT. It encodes CASSSGLAGGGITDTQYF. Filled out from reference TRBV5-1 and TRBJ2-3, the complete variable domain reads KAGVTQTPRYLIKTRGQQVTLSCSPISGHRSVSWYQQTPGQGLQFLFEYFSETQRNKGNFPGRFSGRQFSNSRSEMNVSTLELGDSALYLCASSSGLAGGGITDTQYFGPGTRLTVL.

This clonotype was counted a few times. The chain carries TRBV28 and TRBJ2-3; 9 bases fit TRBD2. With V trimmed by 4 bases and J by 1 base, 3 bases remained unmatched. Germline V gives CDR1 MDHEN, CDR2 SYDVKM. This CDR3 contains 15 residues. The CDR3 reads CASSSWTSGTDTQYF. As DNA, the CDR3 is TGTGCCAGCAGTTCCTGGACTAGCGGCACAGATACGCAGTATTTT.

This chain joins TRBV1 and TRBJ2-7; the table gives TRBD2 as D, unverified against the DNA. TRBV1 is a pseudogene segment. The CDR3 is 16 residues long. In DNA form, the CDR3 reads TGCACCAGCAGCCCCCTCACTAGCGGGAGTATGTACGAGCAGTACTTC. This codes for CTSSPLTSGSMYEQYF.

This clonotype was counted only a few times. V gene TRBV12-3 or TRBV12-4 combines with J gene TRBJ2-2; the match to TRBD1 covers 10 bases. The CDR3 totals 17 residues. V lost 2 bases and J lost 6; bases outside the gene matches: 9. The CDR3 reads CASSLRQGATWAGELFF. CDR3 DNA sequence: TGTGCCAGCAGTTTACGACAGGGGGCAACTTGGGCCGGGGAGCTGTTTTTT.

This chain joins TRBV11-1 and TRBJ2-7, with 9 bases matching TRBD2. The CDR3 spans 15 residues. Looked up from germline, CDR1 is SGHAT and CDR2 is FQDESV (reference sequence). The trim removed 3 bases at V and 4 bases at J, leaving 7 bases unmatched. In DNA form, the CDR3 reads TGTGCCAGCAGCTTCCTTAGCGGGGGAAAATACGAGCAGTACTTC. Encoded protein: CASSFLSGGKYEQYF.

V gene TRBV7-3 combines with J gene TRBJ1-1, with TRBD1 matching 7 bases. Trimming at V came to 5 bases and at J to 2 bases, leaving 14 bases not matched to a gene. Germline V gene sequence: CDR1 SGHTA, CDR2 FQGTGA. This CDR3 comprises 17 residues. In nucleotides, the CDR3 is TGTGCCAGCAGCCCAAGGACAGGCTTGGGGCACAACACTGAAGCTTTCTTT. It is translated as CASSPRTGLGHNTEAFF.

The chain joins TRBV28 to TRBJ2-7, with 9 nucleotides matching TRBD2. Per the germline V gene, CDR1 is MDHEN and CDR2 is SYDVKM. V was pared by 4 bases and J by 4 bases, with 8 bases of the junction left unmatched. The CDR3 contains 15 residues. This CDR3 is CASSSPGTSRYEQYF. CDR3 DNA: TGTGCCAGCAGTTCCCCCGGGACTAGCAGATACGAGCAGTACTTC. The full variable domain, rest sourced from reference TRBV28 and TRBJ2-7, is DVKVTQSSRYLVKRTGEKVFLECVQDMDHENMFWYRQDPGLGLRLIYFSYDVKMKEKGDIPEGYSVSREKKERFSLILESASTNQTSMYLCASSSPGTSRYEQYFGPGTRLTVT.

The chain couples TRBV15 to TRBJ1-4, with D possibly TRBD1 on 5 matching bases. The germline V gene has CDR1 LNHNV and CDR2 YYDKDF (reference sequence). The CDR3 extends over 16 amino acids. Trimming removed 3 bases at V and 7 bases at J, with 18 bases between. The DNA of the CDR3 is TGTGCCACCAGCAGGCGGGGACCGGGGAGAGGTGAAAAACTGTTTTTT. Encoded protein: CATSRRGPGRGEKLFF. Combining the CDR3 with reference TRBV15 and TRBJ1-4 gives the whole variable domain DAMVIQNPRYQVTQFGKPVTLSCSQTLNHNVMYWYQQKSSQAPKLLFHYYDKDFNNEADTPDNFQSRRPNTSFCFLDIRSPGLGDTAMYLCATSRRGPGRGEKLFFGSGTQLSVL.

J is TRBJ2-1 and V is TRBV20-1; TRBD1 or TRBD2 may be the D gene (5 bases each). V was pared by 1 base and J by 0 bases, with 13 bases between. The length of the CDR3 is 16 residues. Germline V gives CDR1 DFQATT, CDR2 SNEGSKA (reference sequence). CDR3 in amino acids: CSARVIGTNSYNEQFF. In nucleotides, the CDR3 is TGCAGTGCTAGAGTAATCGGGACCAACTCCTACAATGAGCAGTTCTTC.